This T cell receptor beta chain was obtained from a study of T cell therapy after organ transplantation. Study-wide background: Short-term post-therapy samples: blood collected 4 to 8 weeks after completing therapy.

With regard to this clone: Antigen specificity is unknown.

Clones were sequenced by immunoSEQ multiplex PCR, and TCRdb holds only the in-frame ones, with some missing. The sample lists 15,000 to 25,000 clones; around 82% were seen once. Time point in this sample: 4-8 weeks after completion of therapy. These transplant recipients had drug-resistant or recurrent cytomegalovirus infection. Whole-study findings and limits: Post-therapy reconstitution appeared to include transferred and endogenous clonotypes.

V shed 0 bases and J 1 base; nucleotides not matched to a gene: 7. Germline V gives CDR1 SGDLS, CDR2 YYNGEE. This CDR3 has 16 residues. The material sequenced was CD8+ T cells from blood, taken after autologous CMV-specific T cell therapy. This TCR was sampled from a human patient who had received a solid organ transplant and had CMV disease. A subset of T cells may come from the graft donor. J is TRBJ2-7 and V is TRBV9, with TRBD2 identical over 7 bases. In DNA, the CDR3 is TGTGCCAGCAGCGTAGATGGCGGGGGTCTTTCCTACGAGCAGTACTTC. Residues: CASSVDGGGLSYEQYF.